The rows below give T cell receptor beta chains drawn from one sample of a study of PD-1 blockade in classical Hodgkin lymphoma. Method: immunoSEQ multiplex PCR; TCRdb's copy keeps in-frame clones and lacks some. The sample holds some 15,000 clones, 70% to 85% seen once. Sample: peripheral blood mononuclear cells (PBMCs), taken at baseline. These TCRs come from a human donor with classical Hodgkin lymphoma. CDR3s include the opening cysteine and the closing phenylalanine or tryptophan. The D gene is left open where the match is weak. Size is stated for part of the rows, as once, few or many counts, or as a class when the clone is expanded.

TRBD1,few,TRBJ1-1,TRBV10-3,TGTGCCATCAATAGACAGGGCGACACTGAAGCTTTCTTT,CAINRQGDTEAFF
TRBD1,.,TRBJ2-7,TRBV7-3,TGTGCCAGCAGCTTAGGGACAGGGAACAACGAGCAGTACTTC,CASSLGTGNNEQYF
.,few,TRBJ1-5,TRBV7-8,TGTGCCAGCAGCGCCTACCAGGGGCCCAGTCAGCCCCAGCATTTT,CASSAYQGPSQPQHF
TRBD1,few,TRBJ1-2,TRBV5-4,TGTGCCACAGGGGACAGAGCTAACTATGGCTACACCTTC,CATGDRANYGYTF
.,medium-sized,TRBJ1-5,TRBV6-1,TGTGCCAGCAGTGAAGCGGGGGGGGTGGAGCAGCCCCAGCATTTT,CASSEAGGVEQPQHF
.,.,TRBJ2-3,TRBV7-3,TGTGCCAGCAGCTCCGCGAGGGGTGCTAGCACAGATACGCAGTATTTT,CASSSARGASTDTQYF
.,.,TRBJ2-7,TRBV5-6,TGTGCCAGCAGCTTCCCGGACAGTTATGCCTACGAGCAGTACTTC,CASSFPDSYAYEQYF
TRBD1,.,TRBJ2-1,TRBV2,TGTGCCAGCAAAGGGACAGGGTGGAATGAGCAGTTCTTC,CASKGTGWNEQFF
.,.,TRBJ2-4,TRBV5-5,TGTGCCAGCAGCTTGGTTGGGGAGGAAAACATTCAGTACTTC,CASSLVGEENIQYF
.,.,TRBJ1-2,TRBV6-5,TGTGCCAGCAGTTACTCGGGACCTTGGAATGGCTACACCTTC,CASSYSGPWNGYTF
.,.,TRBJ2-3,TRBV4-3,TGCGCCAGCAGCCCCGGGGCGCCAGATACGCAGTATTTT,CASSPGAPDTQYF
TRBD2,once,TRBJ2-1,TRBV5-6,TGTGCCAGCAGCTTGTACAACGGGGGGTCCGATGAGCAGTTCTTC,CASSLYNGGSDEQFF
TRBD1,.,TRBJ1-3,TRBV7-2,TGTGCCAGCAGCCGCACTCAGGGGGCTGGAAACACCATATATTTT,CASSRTQGAGNTIYF
TRBD1,.,TRBJ1-3,TRBV2,TGTGCCAGCAGTGATCGGACAGGGGGTGGGACCATATATTTT,CASSDRTGGGTIYF
.,.,TRBJ2-3,TRBV18,TGTGCCAGCTCACAGGGCACAGATACGCAGTATTTT,CASSQGTDTQYF
TRBD2,.,TRBJ2-1,TRBV7-9,TGTGCCAGCAGCTCACTAGCGGGGGGGCCTTCCTACAATGAGCAGTTCTTC,CASSSLAGGPSYNEQFF
.,.,TRBJ2-2,TRBV9,TGTGCCAGCAGCGTAGGAGCCCCCAGCGGGGAGCTGTTTTTT,CASSVGAPSGELFF
TRBD1,.,TRBJ1-1,TRBV14,TGTGCCAGCAGCCGAGGGACAGGGTCTTTTTTCGCTGAAGCTTTCTTT,CASSRGTGSFFAEAFF
TRBD1,few,TRBJ1-2,TRBV7-8,TGTGCCAGCAGCTACTTAGGTTTACGGGACAGGGTTGGCTACACCTTC,CASSYLGLRDRVGYTF
.,.,TRBJ1-3,TRBV4-1,TGCGCCAGCAGCCAAGGCTTTGTCGGGGGCCCCAGCTCTGGAAACACCATATATTTT,CASSQGFVGGPSSGNTIYF
.,few,TRBJ2-2,TRBV10-3,TGTGCCATCCCCTCAGGGTATCGCACCGGGGAGCTGTTTTTT,CAIPSGYRTGELFF
.,.,TRBJ2-3,TRBV10-3,TGTGCCATCAGTGAGGGGGGCACCCCGGCCACAGATACGCAGTATTTT,CAISEGGTPATDTQYF
.,.,TRBJ2-3,TRBV30,TGTGCCTGGAGTGTAATGGCGGCCACGGCTCCACAGTATTTT,CAWSVMAATAPQYF
.,.,TRBJ2-2,TRBV7-6,TGTGCCAGCAGCTTTAGCACGGTGGGGACGTTGGCCGGGGAGCTGTTTTTT,CASSFSTVGTLAGELFF
.,once,TRBJ2-1,TRBV5-6,TGTGCCAGCAGCCCCCCTGATGGTTACAATGAGCAGTTCTTC,CASSPPDGYNEQFF
.,few,TRBJ1-6,TRBV19,TGTGCCAGTAGTTCCGGGGGCGATTCACCCCTCCACTTT,CASSSGGDSPLHF
.,once,TRBJ1-3,TRBV4-1,TGCGCCAGCAGCCAGATTCCCCCTGTGAGGAGCTCTGGAAACACCATATATTTT,CASSQIPPVRSSGNTIYF
TRBD1,.,TRBJ1-1,TRBV19,TGTGCCAGTATGGGGGACAGGGGCTGGGGCACTGAAGCTTTCTTT,CASMGDRGWGTEAFF
.,few,TRBJ1-1,TRBV6-5,TGTGCCAGCAGACCCGGGACCCTGGGAGGAGCTTTCTTT,CASRPGTLGGAFF
.,.,TRBJ1-2,TRBV4-1,TGCGCCAGCAGCCACCGAGATTATGGCTACACCTTC,CASSHRDYGYTF
TRBD2,.,TRBJ2-5,TRBV28,TGTGCCAGCAGTTCCCGGAATTGGCCGCTGGGAGCGGGGGGAGAGACCCAGTACTTC,CASSSRNWPLGAGGETQYF
.,.,TRBJ2-1,TRBV6-1,TGTGCCAGCAGTGAAACCGCCGGACCGAGGAATGAGCAGTTCTTC,CASSETAGPRNEQFF
TRBD2,.,TRBJ2-2,TRBV6-1,TGTGCCAGCAGGGAAGGGCTAGCGGGGGCCTCGAACACCGGGGAGCTGTTTTTT,CASREGLAGASNTGELFF
.,.,TRBJ2-7,TRBV27,TGTGCCAGCAGTCGGGAAGGGGCCCCCTACGAGCAGTACTTC,CASSREGAPYEQYF
.,.,TRBJ2-7,TRBV6-1,TGTGCCAGCAGAGGTCCGGGCTACGAGCAGTACTTC,CASRGPGYEQYF
TRBD2,.,TRBJ2-7,TRBV7-6,TGTGCCAGCAGCTTAGGAGTGGGACTAGCGGGGGGGTACGAGCAGTACTTC,CASSLGVGLAGGYEQYF
.,.,TRBJ1-2,TRBV25-1,TGTGCCAGCAGTGAAACCGACAGATATGGCTACACCTTC,CASSETDRYGYTF
.,.,TRBJ1-2,TRBV19,TGTGCCAGTAGTCCCCGGACCCGAGGGTTTTATGGCTACACCTTC,CASSPRTRGFYGYTF
TRBD2,.,TRBJ2-3,TRBV7-8,TGTGCCAGCATATTACCGGGACTAGTCCCAGATACGCAGTATTTT,CASILPGLVPDTQYF
.,few,TRBJ1-1,TRBV25-1,TGTGCCAGCAGTTGGAACACTGAAGCTTTCTTT,CASSWNTEAFF
.,once,TRBJ2-3,TRBV5-3,TGTGCCAGAAGCTTGGTGGGGGGGCCCCCCGATACGCAGTATTTT,CARSLVGGPPDTQYF
.,.,TRBJ1-1,TRBV5-6,TGTGCCAGCAGCTTTCAGGACAGCGTTAACACTGAAGCTTTCTTT,CASSFQDSVNTEAFF
.,.,TRBJ2-1,TRBV9,TGTGCCAGCAGTCAGCAGGTCGCGAATGAGCAGTTCTTC,CASSQQVANEQFF
.,.,TRBJ1-2,TRBV30,TGTGCCTGGAGTAGGAAGAATAGCTATGGCTACACCTTC,CAWSRKNSYGYTF
.,.,TRBJ1-5,TRBV18,TGTGCCAGCTCACCATCTAGCAATCAGCCCCAGCATTTT,CASSPSSNQPQHF
.,.,TRBJ1-6,TRBV9,TGTGCCAGCAGCGTCGGGACCCCAGGTTCACCCCTCCACTTT,CASSVGTPGSPLHF
.,.,TRBJ1-5,TRBV4-3,TGCGCCAGCAGCCAAGACGGGATAGGCAATCAGCCCCAGCATTTT,CASSQDGIGNQPQHF
.,.,TRBJ1-6,TRBV6-6,TGTGCCAGCACCCAGGTGGGGTTTAACTCACCCCTCCACTTT,CASTQVGFNSPLHF
.,.,TRBJ1-2,TRBV28,TGTGCCAGCAGTCAAGGACCGGGAGGGTATGGCTACACCTTC,CASSQGPGGYGYTF
.,few,TRBJ2-2,TRBV5-4,TGTGCCAGCACCCTCGGGGGAGGTACCGGGGAGCTGTTTTTT,CASTLGGGTGELFF
.,once,TRBJ2-7,TRBV5-4,TGTGCCAGCAGCCGACTTGGGGTAGGGTCCAACGAGCAGTACTTC,CASSRLGVGSNEQYF
TRBD1,.,TRBJ1-2,TRBV18,TGTGCCAGCTCGCTTAGCCTACAGGGGGAAGATGGCTACACCTTC,CASSLSLQGEDGYTF
.,.,TRBJ1-4,TRBV5-1,TGCGCCAGCAGCTTGAGCGCAACTAATGAAAAACTGTTTTTT,CASSLSATNEKLFF
TRBD1,.,TRBJ2-2,TRBV7-3,TGTGCCAGCAGCCCGACAGGGGGCTACACCGGGGAGCTGTTTTTT,CASSPTGGYTGELFF
.,.,TRBJ1-1,TRBV6-4,TGTGCCAGCAGTGACTCGAGCTTGGGCACTGAAGCTTTCTTT,CASSDSSLGTEAFF
TRBD1,.,TRBJ1-1,TRBV5-1,TGCGCCAGCAGCGGGAGGGACAGTGCTACTGAAGCTTTCTTT,CASSGRDSATEAFF
.,.,TRBJ1-5,TRBV19,TGTGCCAGTAGTACGGTTGGTGGCAGGGGCGCAAGCTGGCAGCCCCAGCATTTT,CASSTVGGRGASWQPQHF
.,few,TRBJ2-4,TRBV13,TGTGCCAGCAGCTTAAGTGTTGGGGTCGTCAAAAACATTCAGTACTTC,CASSLSVGVVKNIQYF
TRBD1,few,TRBJ1-1,TRBV16,TGTGCCAGCAGACAGGGGGTTCGGGGCACTGAAGCTTTCTTT,CASRQGVRGTEAFF
.,.,TRBJ2-5,TRBV30,TGTGCCTTCCGGGACCAAGAGACCCAGTACTTC,CAFRDQETQYF